The 22 T cell receptor beta chains given below trace back to one sample, sequenced in a study of cytomegalovirus exposure and HLA in healthy donors. Amplification used 60 Vbeta primers and 13 Jbeta primers. Clones were sequenced by immunoSEQ multiplex PCR, and TCRdb holds only the in-frame ones, with some missing. In the table there are 100,000 or so clones, about 13% of which are singletons. Sequenced input: PBMCs. The receptors were sampled from a man aged 40-49 years in good health and CMV-seropositive.

Turning to this clone: One junction end does not reproduce the germline sequence, and a read error may be involved. Other DNA sequences in this specimen translate into the identical CDR3. The genes are TRBV2 and TRBJ2-7; the D gene is possibly TRBD1 (6 bases). This CDR3 is built from 12 residues. Germline V gene lookup returns CDR1 SNHLY and CDR2 FYNNEI. CDR3 sequence (DNA): TGTGCTAGCAACAGGGTGGGGTACGAGCAGTACTTC. It yields the protein CASNRVGYEQYF.

The rearrangement joins TRBV6-1 to TRBJ1-1, with D perhaps matching TRBD1 (5 bases). The CDR3 contains 12 residues. Trimming cost V 2 bases and J 10 bases, with 11 bases left between them. Looked up from germline, CDR1 is MNHNS and CDR2 is SASEGT. As DNA, the CDR3 is TGTGCCAGCAGTGAAAGGGGCGGGGGAGCTTTCTTT. Translating gives CASSERGGGAFF.

CDR3 DNA: TGCGCCAGCAGTGAAACTAGCGGGAGGGCCTTCGACTCCTACGAGCAGTACTTC. Protein product: CASSETSGRAFDSYEQYF. The chain has TRBV10-2 and TRBJ2-7; 13 nucleotides line up with TRBD2. The CDR3 length is 18 residues. The V gene's germline CDR1 is WSHSY and CDR2 SAAADI. J lost 0 bases, V lost 3 bases, and 8 bases had no gene match.

This chain connects TRBV18 to TRBJ1-1; D not certain. The germline V gene has CDR1 KGHSH and CDR2 LQKENI. The CDR3 extends over 14 amino acids. Trimming took 2 bases from V and 1 from J, leaving 8 bases between them. In DNA form, the CDR3 reads TGTGCCAGCTCACCAGGGGAGGAGAACACTGAAGCTTTCTTT. Translation: CASSPGEENTEAFF.

The J gene is TRBJ2-1, the V gene TRBV7-2; D might be TRBD1 (6 bases). The CDR3 extends over 13 amino acids. CDR1 is SGHTA and CDR2 is FQGNSA in the germline V gene. V lost 5 bases and J lost 5, with 10 bases in between. The CDR3 loop is CASSQDRDNEQFF. CDR3 nucleotide sequence: TGTGCCAGCAGCCAGGACAGAGACAATGAGCAGTTCTTC.

This chain joins TRBV11-3 and TRBJ2-7; TRBD2 matches 8 bases. V lost 4 bases and J lost 7; bases outside the gene matches: 9. This CDR3 region has 14 residues. In germline, CDR1 is SGHNT, CDR2 YENEEA. CDR3 DNA: TGTGCCAGCAGCTCGGGACCTCGGGGGGGAGAGCAGTACTTC. Its protein is CASSSGPRGGEQYF.

This clone was recorded a few times. The rearrangement uses TRBV10-3 and TRBJ2-7; tentative D call: TRBD2 (6 bases). Germline-derived CDR1 and CDR2 are ENHRY and SYGVKD. V was shortened by 3 bases and J by 1 base, with 13 bases between the two germline ends. CDR3 size: 15 residues. In nucleotides, the CDR3 is TGTGCCATCAGTGAAGGAGGGAGTGGGTCCTACGAGCAGTACTTC. Its protein product is CAISEGGSGSYEQYF.

The rearrangement uses TRBV6-1 and TRBJ2-7; a weak D match, TRBD1 (7 bases). Germline lookup yields CDR1 MNHNS and CDR2 SASEGT. The CDR3 spans 13 residues. V shed 6 bases and J shed 2 bases, with 11 bases lying between them. The CDR3 nucleotides are TGTGCCAGCAGCCAGGGGGGCACCTACGAGCAGTACTTC. Its translation is CASSQGGTYEQYF.

J is TRBJ2-7 and V is TRBV4-1; TRBD2 might be the D (5 bases). CDR3 length: 13 residues. Per the germline V gene, CDR1 is MGHRA and CDR2 is YSYEKL. Trimming took off 4 bases at V and 0 bases at J, with 7 bases between the two ends. This CDR3 is CASSPRDSYEQYF. In DNA form, the CDR3 reads TGCGCCAGCAGCCCCCGGGACTCCTACGAGCAGTACTTC.

This chain uses TRBV6-1 with TRBJ2-7; D call uncertain. Germline CDR1 is MNHNS and CDR2 is SASEGT. Trimming stripped 2 bases from V and 1 base from J, with 9 bases between. The CDR3 covers 14 residues. This CDR3 is CASSETRLSYEQYF. The CDR3 nucleotides read TGTGCCAGCAGTGAAACCAGGTTATCCTACGAGCAGTACTTC.

The V call is TRBV5-6, the J call TRBJ2-3; TRBD2 aligns across 8 bases. This CDR3 has 16 amino acids. Germline CDR1 SGHDT, CDR2 YYEEEE. The V gene end was trimmed by 0 bases and the J gene end by 0 bases; junction bases not matched to a gene: 3. CDR3 residues: CASSLGASGSTDTQYF. The CDR3 DNA follows: TGTGCCAGCAGCTTGGGTGCTAGCGGGAGCACAGATACGCAGTATTTT.

This clone was counted between two and nine times. The chain employs TRBV5-1 and TRBJ1-4; D not resolved. CDR3 length: 15 residues. V lost 0 bases and J 2 bases, leaving 8 bases between the germline ends. Germline V lookup: CDR1 SGHRS, CDR2 YFSETQ. The CDR3 reads CASSLGAGTNEKLFF. The CDR3, as DNA: TGCGCCAGCAGCTTGGGGGCTGGGACTAATGAAAAACTGTTTTTT.

V gene TRBV27 combines with J gene TRBJ2-7, with D unclear. Trimming pared 2 bases from V and 1 base from J, leaving 6 bases between. This CDR3 spans 13 amino acids. CDR1 and CDR2 (germline): MNHEY, SMNVEV (reference sequence). In DNA form, the CDR3 reads TGTGCCAGCAGTTTAAAACAGTCCTACGAGCAGTACTTC. Translated, it gives CASSLKQSYEQYF.

This clone was found a few times. This chain uses TRBV15 with TRBJ2-5; the D gene is possibly TRBD1 (5 bases). Between the trimmed V and J ends, which lost 2 bases and 4 bases, there was a span of 14 bases. From germline, CDR1 is LNHNV and CDR2 YYDKDF (reference sequence). The CDR3 runs to 15 residues. The CDR3 DNA reads as TGTGCCACCAGCAGAAATTTTCAGGGTCCAGAGACCCAGTACTTC. The encoded protein is CATSRNFQGPETQYF.

The chain joins TRBV19 to TRBJ1-2, with TRBD1 identical over 10 bases. The trim removed 7 bases at V and 5 bases at J, leaving 4 bases unmatched. The germline CDR1 and CDR2 sequences are LNHDA and SQIVND (reference sequence). The CDR3 is 13 amino acids. Written as DNA, the CDR3 is TGTGCCAGTACCGGGACAGGGGAATATGGCTACACCTTC. Translating gives CASTGTGEYGYTF.

The chain is built from TRBV28 and TRBJ2-5; 7 bases map to TRBD2. V lost 5 bases, J lost 7 bases, and 7 bases stayed unmatched. Germline V lookup: CDR1 MDHEN, CDR2 SYDVKM. The CDR3 length is 13 residues. DNA of the CDR3: TGTGCCAGCAGTCTGGGGGAGGGTTGGACCCAGTACTTC. The encoded protein is CASSLGEGWTQYF.

This sequence joins TRBV28 and TRBJ2-6, with D possibly matching TRBD1 (6 bases). Trimming pared 6 bases from V and 0 bases from J, leaving 6 bases between. CDR1 is MDHEN, CDR2 SYDVKM, per germline. This CDR3 has 14 residues. The CDR3 loop reads CASRTGSGANVLTF. The CDR3 region has the DNA TGTGCCAGCAGGACAGGCTCTGGGGCCAACGTCCTGACTTTC.

This clone was detected a few times. V is TRBV13 and J is TRBJ1-1; the D is unclear. The CDR3 runs 14 residues. Germline V CDR1 and CDR2: PRHDT, FYEKMQ (reference sequence). V shed 6 bases and J shed 5 bases, with 16 bases lying between them. The CDR3 loop reads CASSPSFGVTEAFF. CDR3 in DNA: TGTGCCAGCAGTCCTTCATTCGGGGTTACTGAAGCTTTCTTT.

V gene TRBV6-5 combines with J gene TRBJ2-7; no clear D. Germline V CDR1 and CDR2: MNHEY, SVGAGI. Trimming pared 6 bases from V and 0 bases from J, leaving 15 bases between. The CDR3 extends over 15 amino acids. Written as DNA, the CDR3 is TGTGCCAGCAGCACCAAACGCCGTAGCTCCTACGAGCAGTACTTC. This translates into CASSTKRRSSYEQYF.

This clone appeared a few times. This specimen includes other DNA sequences encoding the same CDR3. The chain uses TRBV14 and TRBJ2-7, with 8 bases identical to TRBD2. Germline V CDR1 and CDR2: SGHDN, FVKESK. This CDR3 is 18 amino acids long. Trimming removed 0 bases from V and 0 bases from J; junction bases left unmatched: 10. CDR3 residues: CASSQDVLSGISSYEQYF. CDR3 nucleotide sequence: TGTGCCAGCAGCCAAGATGTCCTTAGCGGGATAAGCTCCTACGAGCAGTACTTC. Full variable domain (rest looked up from reference TRBV14 and TRBJ2-7): EAGVTQFPSHSVIEKGQTVTLRCDPISGHDNLYWYRRVMGKEIKFLLHFVKESKQDESGMPNNRFLAERTGGTYSTLKVQPAELEDSGVYFCASSQDVLSGISSYEQYFGPGTRLTVT.

This clone was observed a single time. The V call is TRBV19, the J call TRBJ2-1; the match to TRBD1 covers 11 bases. CDR3 length: 13 residues. In germline, CDR1 is LNHDA, CDR2 SQIVND (reference sequence). The J segment lost 6 bases and the V segment lost 11 bases, leaving 6 bases of the junction unmatched. This CDR3 reads CAGRDRGTNEQFF. The CDR3 DNA sequence: TGTGCCGGGCGGGACAGGGGGACCAATGAGCAGTTCTTC.

The rearrangement uses TRBV5-4 and TRBJ2-3, with D possibly TRBD2 on 7 matching bases. The V gene's germline CDR1 is SGHNT and CDR2 YYREEE (reference sequence). Trimming removed 6 bases from V and 2 bases from J, with 19 bases in between. The CDR3 spans 16 residues. The CDR3 DNA follows: TGTGCCAGCACCCCGTGGGGGCGGGAGCCCACAGATACGCAGTATTTT. It codes for CASTPWGREPTDTQYF.